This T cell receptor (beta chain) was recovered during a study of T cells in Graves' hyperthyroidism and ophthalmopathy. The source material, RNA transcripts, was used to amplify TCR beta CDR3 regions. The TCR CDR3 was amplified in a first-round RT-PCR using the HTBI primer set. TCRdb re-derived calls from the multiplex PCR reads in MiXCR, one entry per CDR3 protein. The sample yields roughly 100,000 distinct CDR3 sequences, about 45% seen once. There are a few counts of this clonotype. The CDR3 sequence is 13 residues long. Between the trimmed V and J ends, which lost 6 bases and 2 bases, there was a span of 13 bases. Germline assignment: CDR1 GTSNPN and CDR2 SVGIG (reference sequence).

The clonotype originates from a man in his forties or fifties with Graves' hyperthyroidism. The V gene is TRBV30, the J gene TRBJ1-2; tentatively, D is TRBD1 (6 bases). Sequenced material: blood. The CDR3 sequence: CACTGRLNYGYTF. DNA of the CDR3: TGTGCCTGTACAGGGAGACTGAACTATGGCTACACCTTC.